The T cell receptor beta chain under discussion was sequenced for a study of cytomegalovirus exposure and HLA in healthy donors. Study-level information: From donors who were HLA-typed, an early data release held around 85 million unique TCRs.

PCR employed 60 Vbeta and 13 Jbeta primers. TCRdb's table, derived via immunoSEQ multiplex PCR, lists solely in-frame clones and lacks some. The profile shows 200,000 to 250,000 clones, 82% of them singletons. Study-wide findings and caveats: Exclusion as indistinguishable affected some V segments, including TRBV6-2 and TRBV6-3. The investigators catalogued 150 to 200 TCR beta chains as cytomegalovirus-associated.

On this clone itself: Its target is unknown.

Germline CDR1 reads SGHTA; CDR2 reads FQGNSA. The V gene end was trimmed by 2 bases and the J gene end by 6 bases; junction bases not matched to a gene: 9. The CDR3 spans 16 residues. Specimen: PBMCs. The gene calls are TRBV7-2 and TRBJ2-3; 9 bases match TRBD2. This TCR was recovered from a middle-aged woman in good health and CMV-seronegative. The CDR3 protein is CASSLRSGGRKDTQYF. The CDR3 DNA reads as TGTGCCAGCAGCTTACGTAGCGGGGGACGAAAGGATACGCAGTATTTT.